This is a list of T cell receptor beta chains from one sample in a study of shared clonotypes between healthy human individuals. The table came from immunoSEQ multiplex PCR; TCRdb's copy has only in-frame clones and leaves some out. The sample carries 1 million to 1.2 million clones, approximately 80% recorded once. Input material: memory CD4+ T cells from PBMCs. These receptors were collected from a man in his late teens or twenties in good health. Some clones in this sample may be carry-over from other donors' samples. The conserved cysteine and the conserved F or W are not part of the CDR3 here. A row's size may be missing; if present it is once, few, many or a size class.

CDR3aa | abundance | v_gene
ASRKTGSLGRTEAF | - | TRBV19
ASSRSETSGYEQY | once | TRBV11-2
ASRIRGGNQPQH | - | TRBV6-5
ASSFSGVGANVLT | - | TRBV7-9
ASSLAPENTGELF | - | TRBV5-1
ASSEGTPFNYGYT | many | TRBV2
ASSLGTGLNSNQPQH | - | TRBV18
ASSFIFAGELF | - | TRBV7-9
ASSPASSYEQY | - | TRBV18
ASSWAFRNTEAF | - | TRBV27
ASSQEGQAAGEKLF | few | TRBV14
ASDRASYNEQF | few | TRBV30
ASAFWREGYNEQF | - | TRBV6-1
ASSEQGYNEQF | - | TRBV6-4
ASSSLRGGDYGYT | - | TRBV27
ASSFGLALGSYNEQF | - | TRBV7-9
ASSFEFRELF | - | TRBV6-6
ASSPTGQGFGYT | - | TRBV7-8
ASSPGGGETQY | - | TRBV5-1
ASSDGRSRETQY | - | TRBV2
ASSQGPGQRETQY | - | TRBV4-1
ASSPGLAGSEETQY | - | TRBV5-1